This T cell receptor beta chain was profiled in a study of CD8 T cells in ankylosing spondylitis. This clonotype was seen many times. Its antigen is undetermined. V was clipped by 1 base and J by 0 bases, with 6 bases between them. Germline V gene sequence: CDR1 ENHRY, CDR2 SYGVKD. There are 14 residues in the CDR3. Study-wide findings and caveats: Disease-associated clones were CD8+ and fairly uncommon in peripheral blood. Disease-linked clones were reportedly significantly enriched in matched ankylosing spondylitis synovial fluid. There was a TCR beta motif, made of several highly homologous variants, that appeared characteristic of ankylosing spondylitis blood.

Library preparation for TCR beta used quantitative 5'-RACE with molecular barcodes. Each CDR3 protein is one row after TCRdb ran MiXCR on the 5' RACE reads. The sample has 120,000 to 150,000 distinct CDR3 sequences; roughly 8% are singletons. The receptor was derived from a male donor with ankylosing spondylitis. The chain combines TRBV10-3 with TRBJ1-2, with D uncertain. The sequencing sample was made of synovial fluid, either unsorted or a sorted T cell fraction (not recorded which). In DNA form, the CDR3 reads TGTGCCATCAGTGAGTGGCAGTCTAACTATGGCTACACCTTC. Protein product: CAISEWQSNYGYTF.